What follows is one T cell receptor beta chain and its context. The target antigen is unknown. The source of the sample is a study of cytomegalovirus exposure and HLA in healthy donors. Overall study results and limits: The authors enumerated 164 TCR beta chains as linked to cytomegalovirus.

Vbeta (60) and Jbeta (13) primers were used in the PCR. Original data processing: About 12 million of the 80 million or so unique TCR beta chains counted in a later analysis were shared. TCRdb's copy holds only in-frame clones and misses some; the assay was immunoSEQ multiplex PCR. The V and J calls and the clone size are those of that table, but D and trimming were determined from the DNA. The record lists approximately 71,000 clones, of which the ten most abundant hold 3% to 4%. The CDR3 length is 20 residues. Between the trimmed V and J ends, which lost 0 bases and 0 bases, there was a span of 20 bases. Germline CDR1 and CDR2: PRHDT and FYEKMQ (reference sequence).

This clonotype originated in a female donor in good health and CMV-seropositive. V and J are TRBV13 and TRBJ1-4; D might be TRBD1 (6 bases). The sequencing input was PBMCs. CDR3 sequence reads: CASSLGSAAPEGATNEKLFF. For the CDR3, the DNA is TGTGCCAGCAGCTTAGGGTCGGCGGCTCCCGAGGGGGCAACTAATGAAAAACTGTTTTTT.